This T cell receptor beta chain was profiled in a study of regulatory T cells in long-lasting Graves disease. Overall study context: New Graves' disease cases had less than 3 months of antithyroid drugs.

Library construction for TCR beta used iRepertoire HTBI primers and Arm-PCR of CDR3 regions. TCRdb ran MiXCR on the multiplex PCR reads and lists one entry per CDR3 protein. The sample comprises 350,000 to 500,000 distinct CDR3 sequences, approximately 16% of which are singletons, and around 11% rests with the top ten. As to time point: newly diagnosed GD, antithyroid drugs for less than 3 months. Isolated PBMC RNA provided the starting material for the TCR library. The length of the CDR3 is 17 residues. Looked up from germline, CDR1 is MNHEY and CDR2 is SVGEGT. V lost 5 bases, J lost 2 bases, and 13 bases stayed unmatched. In its sample, this clonotype was seen many times. In addition, the sample was reused for a study of T cells in Graves' hyperthyroidism and ophthalmopathy. That work states: Graves' hyperthyroidism was deemed stable given no ophthalmopathy progression within 18 months. In patients aged 18 to 65, hyperthyroidism was newly diagnosed, with duration under 2 months. Researchers barred patients who had uncontrolled infection, other autoimmune disease, pregnancy or lactation.

The origin of this receptor is a woman aged 30 to 39 with Graves disease. The specimen comprised peripheral blood mononuclear cells (PBMCs), sampled at new diagnosis, from a patient treated with antithyroid drugs. The chain is built from TRBV6-2 or TRBV6-3 and TRBJ2-7; 9 bases match TRBD2. The CDR3 loop reads CASSALSGSWGTYEQYF. CDR3 coding DNA: TGTGCCAGCAGTGCCCTTAGCGGGAGTTGGGGCACCTACGAGCAGTACTTC.